The rows below give T cell receptor beta chains drawn from one sample of a study of OX40 agonist ivuxolimab in advanced cancers. The repertoire was sequenced with immunoSEQ multiplex PCR; TCRdb's copy has only in-frame clones and lacks some. The sample yields tens of thousands of clones, nearly 85% seen once. The specimen was CD4+ or CD8+ T cells sorted from blood, collected in a trial of the OX40 agonist ivuxolimab. The receptors were gathered from an adult with an advanced solid tumor such as melanoma, head and neck, liver or kidney cancer. CDR3s include the opening cysteine and the closing phenylalanine or tryptophan. A D gene is named only where the DNA matches it firmly. Only some rows state a clone size, as once, few, many or a class for expanded clones.

cdr3_nt cdr3_aa d_call v_call clone_size j_call
TGTGCCAGCACCTTATTTGGGGCAGGGGGAACGAAGACCCAGTACTTC CASTLFGAGGTKTQYF TRBD1 TRBV2 - TRBJ2-5
TGTGCCAGCAGTGCGGTCTCTGGAAACACCATATATTTT CASSAVSGNTIYF - TRBV2 - TRBJ1-3
TGCGCCAGCAGCCGCGAGCGGGGGGGCTACAATGAGCAGTTCTTC CASSRERGGYNEQFF TRBD2 TRBV4-3 - TRBJ2-1
TGTGCCAGCAGTCGACAGGGGATTAGCAATCAGCCCCAGCATTTT CASSRQGISNQPQHF TRBD1 TRBV2 - TRBJ1-5
TGTGCCAGCAGCTTAGTATCCGGGACAGGAATTTATGGCTACACCTTC CASSLVSGTGIYGYTF TRBD1 TRBV11-3 - TRBJ1-2
TGTGCCAGCAGCTTAGGGGCAGCCTCTAACACTGAAGCTTTCTTT CASSLGAASNTEAFF - TRBV7-9 - TRBJ1-1
TGTGCCATCAGTGAGGCTTCCGGGACAGGGAAGCACCTTGCCAGGGGCTATGGCTACACCTTC CAISEASGTGKHLARGYGYTF TRBD1 TRBV10-3 - TRBJ1-2
TGTGCCAGCAGCCGCCCGGGAGCGGGGGAGACCCAGTACTTC CASSRPGAGETQYF TRBD2 TRBV7-3 - TRBJ2-5
TGTGCCAGTACCCCGACAGGCTCCTACGAGCAGTACTTC CASTPTGSYEQYF - TRBV19 - TRBJ2-7
TGCGCCAGCAGCCAAGGCCGGGGTCAGGAATATGCAACTAATGAAAAACTGTTTTTT CASSQGRGQEYATNEKLFF - TRBV4-1 - TRBJ1-4
TGTGCCAGCAGCGGACGAGTCCAAGAGACCCAGTACTTC CASSGRVQETQYF - TRBV9 - TRBJ2-5
TGTGCCAGCACCTCCCTTCCCCCAAACTATGGCTACACCTTC CASTSLPPNYGYTF - TRBV2 - TRBJ1-2
TGTGCCAGCAGCCGGCGACAGGGCGCGGATTCACCCCTCCACTTT CASSRRQGADSPLHF TRBD1 TRBV11-3 - TRBJ1-6
TGTGCCAGCAGTTTCCGCGGACTAGCGGGGGGGCCGGAGACCCAGTACTTC CASSFRGLAGGPETQYF TRBD2 TRBV27 - TRBJ2-5
TGTGCCAGCAGTTTCCAGGGGGGGCATCCCTTGTTCTACAATGAGCAGTTCTTC CASSFQGGHPLFYNEQFF - TRBV28 - TRBJ2-1
TGTGCCACCAGCAGTGGACAGGGCAGAAGGGAGACCCAGTACTTC CATSSGQGRRETQYF TRBD1 TRBV15 - TRBJ2-5
TGCGCCAGCACCCCGACAGGGAGGCCTAATCAGCCCCAGCATTTT CASTPTGRPNQPQHF TRBD1 TRBV4-1 - TRBJ1-5
TGTGCCAGCAGTTCAACAGGGGGACAGCCCCAGCATTTT CASSSTGGQPQHF TRBD1 TRBV6-4 few TRBJ1-5
TGTGCCAGTAGCCCTAGCGGAGATACGCAGTATTTT CASSPSGDTQYF TRBD2 TRBV19 - TRBJ2-3
TGTGCCAGCAGCGTAGGCCCGGAGACTAACTATGGCTACACCTTC CASSVGPETNYGYTF - TRBV9 many TRBJ1-2
TGTGCCAGCAGCTTAGTGGGGACAGGGTCGGGCGGCTACACCTTC CASSLVGTGSGGYTF TRBD1 TRBV7-2 - TRBJ1-2
TGTGCTAGCAGCTTTGGGGCCCCAGGGGGCTCGGAGACCCAGTACTTC CASSFGAPGGSETQYF TRBD1 TRBV7-7 - TRBJ2-5